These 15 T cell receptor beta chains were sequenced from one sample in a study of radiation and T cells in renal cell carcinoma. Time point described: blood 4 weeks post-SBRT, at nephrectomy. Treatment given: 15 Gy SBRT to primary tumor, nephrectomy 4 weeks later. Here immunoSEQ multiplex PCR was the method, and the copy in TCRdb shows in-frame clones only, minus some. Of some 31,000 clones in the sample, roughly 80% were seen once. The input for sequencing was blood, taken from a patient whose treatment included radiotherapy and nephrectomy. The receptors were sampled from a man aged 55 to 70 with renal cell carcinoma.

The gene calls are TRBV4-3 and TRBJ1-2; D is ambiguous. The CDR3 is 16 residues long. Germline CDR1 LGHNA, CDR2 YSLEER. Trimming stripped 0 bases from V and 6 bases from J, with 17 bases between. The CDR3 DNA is TGCGCCAGCAGCCAAGATATTGTTGGCCGTCCCCATGGCTACACCTTC. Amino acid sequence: CASSQDIVGRPHGYTF.

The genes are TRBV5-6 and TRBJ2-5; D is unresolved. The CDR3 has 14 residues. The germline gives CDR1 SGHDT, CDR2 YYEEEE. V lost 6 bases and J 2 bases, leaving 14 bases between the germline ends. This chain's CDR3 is CASTSLAGQETQYF. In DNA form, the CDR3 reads TGTGCCAGCACCTCCCTCGCCGGTCAAGAGACCCAGTACTTC.

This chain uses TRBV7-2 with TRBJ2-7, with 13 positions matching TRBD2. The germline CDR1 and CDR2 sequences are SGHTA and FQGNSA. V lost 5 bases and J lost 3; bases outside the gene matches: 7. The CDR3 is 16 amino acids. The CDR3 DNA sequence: TGTGCCAGCAGCGAGCCGGGACTAGCGGGATACTACGAGCAGTACTTC. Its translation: CASSEPGLAGYYEQYF.

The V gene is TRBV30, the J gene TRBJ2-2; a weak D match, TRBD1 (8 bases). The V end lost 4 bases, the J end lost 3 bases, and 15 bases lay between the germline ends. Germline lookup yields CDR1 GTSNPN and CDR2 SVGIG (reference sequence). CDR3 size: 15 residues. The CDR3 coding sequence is TGTGCCTGGATGCGACAGGGGAGGGACACCGGGGAGCTGTTTTTT. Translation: CAWMRQGRDTGELFF.

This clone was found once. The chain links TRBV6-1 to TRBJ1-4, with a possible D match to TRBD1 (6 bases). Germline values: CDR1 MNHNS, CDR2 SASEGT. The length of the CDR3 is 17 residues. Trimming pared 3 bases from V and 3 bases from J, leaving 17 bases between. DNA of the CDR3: TGTGCCAGCAGTGAGAGGGGGGCACGGGGGGCTAATGAAAAACTGTTTTTT. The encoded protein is CASSERGARGANEKLFF.

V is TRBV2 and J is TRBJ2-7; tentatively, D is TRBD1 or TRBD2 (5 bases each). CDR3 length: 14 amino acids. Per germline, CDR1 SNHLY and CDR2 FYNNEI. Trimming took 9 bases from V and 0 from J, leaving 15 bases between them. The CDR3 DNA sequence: TGTGCCAGGGCCAGGGACCCGAGCTCCTACGAGCAGTACTTC. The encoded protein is CARARDPSSYEQYF.

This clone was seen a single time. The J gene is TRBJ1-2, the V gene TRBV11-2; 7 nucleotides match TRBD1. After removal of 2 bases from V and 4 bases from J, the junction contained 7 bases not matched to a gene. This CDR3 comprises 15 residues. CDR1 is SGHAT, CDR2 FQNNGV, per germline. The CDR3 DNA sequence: TGTGCCAGCAGCTTAATCGAGGGGGCTGGCTATGGCTACACCTTC. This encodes CASSLIEGAGYGYTF.

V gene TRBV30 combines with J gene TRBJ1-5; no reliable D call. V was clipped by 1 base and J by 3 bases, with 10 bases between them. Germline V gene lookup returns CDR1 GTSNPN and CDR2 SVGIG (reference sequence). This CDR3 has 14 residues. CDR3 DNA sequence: TGTGCCTGGAGTGGGTGGGCCTCCAATCAGCCCCAGCATTTT. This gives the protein CAWSGWASNQPQHF. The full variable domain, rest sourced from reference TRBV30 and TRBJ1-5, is SQTIHQWPATLVQPVGSPLSLECTVEGTSNPNLYWYRQAAGRGLQLLFYSVGIGQISSEVPQNLSASRPQDRQFILSSKKLLLSDSGFYLCAWSGWASNQPQHFGDGTRLSIL.

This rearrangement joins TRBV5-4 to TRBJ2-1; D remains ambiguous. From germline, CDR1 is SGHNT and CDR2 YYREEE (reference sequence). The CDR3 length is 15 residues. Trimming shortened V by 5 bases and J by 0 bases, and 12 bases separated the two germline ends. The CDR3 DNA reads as TGTGCCAGCAGTTCGTTACCGAGCTCCTACAATGAGCAGTTCTTC. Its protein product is CASSSLPSSYNEQFF.

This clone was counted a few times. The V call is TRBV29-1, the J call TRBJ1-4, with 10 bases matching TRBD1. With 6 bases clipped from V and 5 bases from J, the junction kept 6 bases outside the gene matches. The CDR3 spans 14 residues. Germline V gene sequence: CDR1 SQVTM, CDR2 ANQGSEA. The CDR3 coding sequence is TGCAGCGTCCAAGGGGACAGGGGCAATGAAAAACTGTTTTTT. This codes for CSVQGDRGNEKLFF. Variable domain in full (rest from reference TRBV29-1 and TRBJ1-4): SAVISQKPSRDICQRGTSLTIQCQVDSQVTMMFWYRQQPGQSLTLIATANQGSEATYESGFVIDKFPISRPNLTFSTLTVSNMSPEDSSIYLCSVQGDRGNEKLFFGSGTQLSVL.

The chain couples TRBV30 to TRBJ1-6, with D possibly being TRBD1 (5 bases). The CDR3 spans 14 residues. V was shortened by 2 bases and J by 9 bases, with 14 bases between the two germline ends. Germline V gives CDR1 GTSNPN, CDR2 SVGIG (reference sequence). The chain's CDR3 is CAWSQTAEGSPLHF. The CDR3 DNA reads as TGTGCCTGGAGTCAGACAGCCGAGGGTTCACCCCTCCACTTT.

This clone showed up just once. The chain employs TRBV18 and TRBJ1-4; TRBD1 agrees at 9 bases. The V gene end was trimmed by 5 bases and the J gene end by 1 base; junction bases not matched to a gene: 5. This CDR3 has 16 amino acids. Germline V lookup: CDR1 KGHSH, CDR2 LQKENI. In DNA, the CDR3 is TGTGCCAGCTCAGAACAGGGGGCTGGAACTAATGAAAAACTGTTTTTT. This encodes CASSEQGAGTNEKLFF.

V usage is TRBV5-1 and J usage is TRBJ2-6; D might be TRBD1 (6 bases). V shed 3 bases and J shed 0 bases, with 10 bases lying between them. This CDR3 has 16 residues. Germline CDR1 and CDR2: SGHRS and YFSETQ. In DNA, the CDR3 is TGCGCCAGCAGCTGGACAGCCTCCTCTGGGGCCAACGTCCTGACTTTC. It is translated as CASSWTASSGANVLTF. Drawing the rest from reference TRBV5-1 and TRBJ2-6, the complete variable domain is KAGVTQTPRYLIKTRGQQVTLSCSPISGHRSVSWYQQTPGQGLQFLFEYFSETQRNKGNFPGRFSGRQFSNSRSEMNVSTLELGDSALYLCASSWTASSGANVLTFGAGSRLTVL.

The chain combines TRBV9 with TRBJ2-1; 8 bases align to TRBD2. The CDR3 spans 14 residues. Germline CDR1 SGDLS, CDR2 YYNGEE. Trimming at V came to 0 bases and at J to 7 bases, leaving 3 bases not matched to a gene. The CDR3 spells CASSVDGRGNEQFF. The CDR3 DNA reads TGTGCCAGCAGCGTAGACGGGAGGGGGAATGAGCAGTTCTTC.

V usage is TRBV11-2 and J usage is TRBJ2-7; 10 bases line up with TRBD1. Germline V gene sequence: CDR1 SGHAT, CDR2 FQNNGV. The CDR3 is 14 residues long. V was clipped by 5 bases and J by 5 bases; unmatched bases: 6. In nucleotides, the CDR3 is TGTGCCAGCAGCCAAGGGACAGGGGCCAACGAGCAGTACTTC. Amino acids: CASSQGTGANEQYF. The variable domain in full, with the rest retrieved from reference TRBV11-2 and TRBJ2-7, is EAGVAQSPRYKIIEKRQSVAFWCNPISGHATLYWYQQILGQGPKLLIQFQNNGVVDDSQLPKDRFSAERLKGVDSTLKIQPAKLEDSAVYLCASSQGTGANEQYFGPGTRLTVT.